These 30 T cell receptor beta chains originate from one sample sequenced in a study of blood T cell repertoires in COVID-19. Assay used: immunoSEQ multiplex PCR; TCRdb lists only in-frame clones, some missing. Of 200,000 to 250,000 clones listed, around 80% are singletons. The sample comprised peripheral blood. These receptors were obtained from a woman in her twenties or thirties with COVID-19, enrolled during active disease.

The chain joins TRBV7-6 to TRBJ2-7; D perhaps matches TRBD2 (5 bases). The CDR3 spans 16 residues. Germline assignment: CDR1 SGHVS and CDR2 FNYEAQ. V shed 5 bases and J shed 2 bases, with 19 bases lying between them. The CDR3 nucleotides are TGTGCCAGCAGCGAGGGTGGTGGCGGCGCTACCTACGAGCAGTACTTC. Protein: CASSEGGGGATYEQYF.

CDR3 amino acids: CASRQLFGGLVTDTQYF. The CDR3, as DNA: TGCGCCAGCAGGCAGTTGTTCGGCGGGTTAGTCACAGATACGCAGTATTTT. The J gene is TRBJ2-3, the V gene TRBV10-1; a weak D match, TRBD2 (5 bases). V was shortened by 6 bases and J by 2 bases, with 21 bases between the two germline ends. The CDR3 spans 17 residues. The germline gives CDR1 WNHNN, CDR2 SYGVQD (reference sequence).

The V call is TRBV7-8, the J call TRBJ2-5, with 15 bases that match TRBD2. Germline trimming cut 4 bases from V and 2 bases from J; bases unmatched to any gene: 8. The CDR3 contains 18 residues. Germline V gene lookup returns CDR1 SGHVS and CDR2 FQNEAQ. Here the CDR3 reads CASSWGLAGGLRQETQYF. CDR3 DNA: TGTGCCAGCAGCTGGGGACTAGCGGGGGGCTTAAGACAAGAGACCCAGTACTTC. The full variable domain, rest sourced from reference TRBV7-8 and TRBJ2-5, is GAGVSQSPRYKVAKRGQDVALRCDPISGHVSLFWYQQALGQGPEFLTYFQNEAQLDKSGLPSDRFFAERPEGSVSTLKIQRTQQEDSAVYLCASSWGLAGGLRQETQYFGPGTRLLVL.

The chain has TRBV3-1 (or the pseudogene TRBV3-2) and TRBJ2-7, with D tentatively TRBD1 (5 bases). The CDR3 extends over 14 amino acids. Germline assignment: CDR1 LGHDT and CDR2 YNNKEL (reference sequence). V was pared by 4 bases and J by 0 bases, with 10 bases between. The CDR3 sequence is CASSRGHSSYEQYF. The DNA of the CDR3 is TGTGCCAGCAGCCGAGGACACAGCTCCTACGAGCAGTACTTC.

The CDR3 protein is CASRANPGVYGYTF. The DNA of the CDR3 is TGTGCCAGCAGGGCGAACCCAGGGGTCTATGGCTACACCTTC. The rearrangement uses TRBV28 and TRBJ1-2; maybe TRBD1 (6 bases). Germline V gene sequence: CDR1 MDHEN, CDR2 SYDVKM. Trimming stripped 6 bases from V and 4 bases from J, with 15 bases between. There are 14 residues in the CDR3.

The chain carries TRBV19 and TRBJ2-3; D is perhaps TRBD1 (5 bases). The CDR3 has 14 amino acids. Germline V gene data show CDR1 as LNHDA and CDR2 as SQIVND (reference sequence). V was shortened by 5 bases and J by 2 bases, with 11 bases between the two germline ends. Here the CDR3 reads CASSLGHNTDTQYF. In nucleotides, the CDR3 is TGTGCCAGTAGTCTAGGACACAACACAGATACGCAGTATTTT.

This chain joins TRBV6-5 and TRBJ2-2; D possibly corresponds to TRBD1 (6 bases). Per germline, CDR1 MNHEY and CDR2 SVGAGI. V gave up 2 bases and J gave up 0 bases, with 10 bases separating them. The CDR3 sequence is 16 residues long. The CDR3 loop is CASSYQTGTNTGELFF. The CDR3 nucleotides read TGTGCCAGCAGTTACCAAACAGGGACGAACACCGGGGAGCTGTTTTTT.

The gene calls are TRBV25-1 and TRBJ1-2, with 9 bases identical to TRBD1. V lost 3 bases, J lost 8 bases, and 7 bases stayed unmatched. There are 14 residues in the CDR3. Per germline, CDR1 MGHDK and CDR2 SYGVNS. In DNA, the CDR3 is TGTGCCAGCAGTGAGAGGACAGGGGAAGACGGCTACACCTTC. Encoded protein: CASSERTGEDGYTF.

The chain links TRBV6-5 to TRBJ1-6; 9 bases align to TRBD1. Germline trimming cut 2 bases from V and 9 bases from J; bases unmatched to any gene: 8. This CDR3 is built from 16 residues. Germline assignment: CDR1 MNHEY and CDR2 SVGAGI. The CDR3 here is CASSYDSNRGLSPLHF. The CDR3 DNA sequence: TGTGCCAGCAGTTACGATTCAAACAGGGGGCTTTCACCCCTCCACTTT.

This clone was seen just once. The chain has TRBV5-4 and TRBJ2-7; D possibly corresponds to TRBD1 (6 bases). Germline V lookup: CDR1 SGHNT, CDR2 YYREEE (reference sequence). The germline V and J ends were trimmed by 5 bases and 1 base, with 13 bases remaining between them. The CDR3 spans 14 residues. CDR3 sequence: CASRWDIKSYEQYF. CDR3 nucleotides: TGTGCCAGCAGATGGGACATAAAGTCCTACGAGCAGTACTTC.

The sample holds one count of this clone. V usage is TRBV6-5 and J usage is TRBJ2-3; D gene unclear. CDR3 size: 15 residues. The germline gives CDR1 MNHEY, CDR2 SVGAGI. Trimming removed 6 bases at V and 2 bases at J, with 15 bases between. In DNA form, the CDR3 reads TGTGCCAGCAGCCATAACTCGGTTTTCACAGATACGCAGTATTTT. Translated: CASSHNSVFTDTQYF.

J is TRBJ2-3 and V is TRBV5-1; 12 nucleotides match TRBD2. CDR1 is SGHRS and CDR2 is YFSETQ in the germline V gene. The CDR3 has 17 residues. Trimming at V came to 0 bases and at J to 3 bases, leaving 5 bases not matched to a gene. The CDR3 loop reads CASSLAALAGGTDTQYF. DNA for the CDR3: TGCGCCAGCAGCTTGGCCGCTCTAGCGGGGGGGACAGATACGCAGTATTTT.

The rearrangement joins TRBV5-1 to TRBJ2-5; a weak D match, TRBD2 (5 bases). The CDR3 consists of 15 residues. Germline V gene lookup returns CDR1 SGHRS and CDR2 YFSETQ. Trimming took off 0 bases at V and 5 bases at J, with 14 bases between the two ends. CDR3 in DNA: TGCGCCAGCAGCTTGGATGGGCGGGTAGGGGAGACCCAGTACTTC. This translates into CASSLDGRVGETQYF.

This clone was observed a handful of times. CDR3 amino acids: CAIDGGPGQWDNEQFF. Here the CDR3 DNA reads TGTGCCATCGACGGCGGTCCGGGACAGTGGGACAATGAGCAGTTCTTC. The chain employs TRBV2 and TRBJ2-1; 7 bases match TRBD1. The J segment lost 5 bases and the V segment lost 10 bases, leaving 17 bases of the junction unmatched. Germline CDR1 SNHLY, CDR2 FYNNEI. The CDR3 has 16 residues.

The chain employs TRBV24-1 and TRBJ1-6, with D perhaps matching TRBD1 (5 bases). CDR1 is KGHDR, CDR2 SFDVKD, per germline. The V end was cut by 0 bases, the J end by 10 bases, with 27 bases between. CDR3 size: 20 residues. In DNA form, the CDR3 reads TGTGCCACCAGTGATTTGCTAGGGGTGCCGGGTACGCCTAGAAACTCACCCCTCCACTTT. It codes for CATSDLLGVPGTPRNSPLHF.

This chain connects TRBV30 to TRBJ2-7; D is ambiguous. The germline gives CDR1 GTSNPN, CDR2 SVGIG (reference sequence). With 1 base removed from V and 4 bases from J, the gap between germline ends came to 8 bases. The CDR3 sequence is 12 residues long. The CDR3 spells CAWSEHPYEQYF. CDR3 nucleotide sequence: TGTGCCTGGAGTGAACATCCTTACGAGCAGTACTTC.

The genes are TRBV28 and TRBJ1-1; D perhaps matches TRBD1 (6 bases). Germline assignment: CDR1 MDHEN and CDR2 SYDVKM. The CDR3 length is 13 residues. V was shortened by 7 bases and J by 4 bases, with 13 bases between the two germline ends. The CDR3 DNA sequence: TGTGCCAGCACAAAACAGGGTTCCACTGAAGCTTTCTTT. It codes for CASTKQGSTEAFF.

This clone was detected a few times. The chain carries TRBV5-1 and TRBJ2-1, with 8 bases lining up with TRBD1. The CDR3 length is 14 residues. The junction had 7 bases not matched to a gene; V was cut back by 3 bases and J by 8 bases. Germline-derived CDR1 and CDR2 are SGHRS and YFSETQ. The CDR3 sequence: CASSSGQGLDEQFF. The CDR3 DNA is TGCGCCAGCAGCTCAGGACAGGGACTCGATGAGCAGTTCTTC. Together with reference TRBV5-1 and TRBJ2-1, the CDR3 gives the full variable domain: KAGVTQTPRYLIKTRGQQVTLSCSPISGHRSVSWYQQTPGQGLQFLFEYFSETQRNKGNFPGRFSGRQFSNSRSEMNVSTLELGDSALYLCASSSGQGLDEQFFGPGTRLTVL.

The chain couples TRBV5-4 to TRBJ2-5; D is possibly TRBD1 (5 bases). Germline V gene sequence: CDR1 SGHNT, CDR2 YYREEE (reference sequence). Trimming left V 2 bases short and J 7 bases short, with 9 bases between. The CDR3 covers 12 residues. The CDR3 DNA reads TGTGCCAGCAGCTTCACAGGTGGGACCCAGTACTTC. Translating gives CASSFTGGTQYF.

The genes are TRBV18 and TRBJ2-1; 7 positions match TRBD2. J gave up 9 bases and V 3 bases, and 14 bases lay outside the gene matches. This CDR3 is 16 amino acids long. Germline CDR1 and CDR2: KGHSH and LQKENI. The CDR3 bases are TGTGCCAGCTCACCTCGAGCGGGACGGGGCGGCACTGAGCAGTTCTTC. This sequence encodes CASSPRAGRGGTEQFF. The variable domain in full, completed from reference TRBV18 and TRBJ2-1, reads NAGVMQNPRHLVRRRGQEARLRCSPMKGHSHVYWYRQLPEEGLKFMVYLQKENIIDESGMPKERFSAEFPKEGPSILRIQQVVRGDSAAYFCASSPRAGRGGTEQFFGPGTRLTVL.

The V and J genes are TRBV29-1 and TRBJ1-2; 8 positions agree with TRBD1. CDR3 size: 16 residues. V lost 0 bases to trimming and J lost 0 bases; unmatched junction nucleotides: 6. CDR1 and CDR2 from the germline V gene are SQVTM and ANQGSEA. Here the CDR3 DNA reads TGCAGCGTTGAAGATCGGGACAGGTCCCCTAACTATGGCTACACCTTC. Its translation is CSVEDRDRSPNYGYTF.

The chain employs TRBV7-9 and TRBJ2-7; 8 bases line up with TRBD1. The J segment lost 4 bases and the V segment lost 3 bases, leaving 8 bases of the junction unmatched. The CDR3 covers 15 residues. Germline assignment: CDR1 SEHNR and CDR2 FQNEAQ (reference sequence). CDR3 amino acids: CASSFTRDRIYEQYF. CDR3 nucleotides: TGTGCCAGCAGCTTTACCCGGGACAGGATATACGAGCAGTACTTC.

This clone is labeled as medium-sized. The rearrangement links TRBV5-5 to TRBJ1-1, with D uncertain. Germline V gene lookup returns CDR1 SGHKS and CDR2 YYEKEE (reference sequence). V was shortened by 5 bases and J by 1 base, with 18 bases between the two germline ends. This CDR3 comprises 16 residues. The CDR3: CASRIPFLRGNTEAFF. The CDR3, as DNA: TGTGCCAGCAGGATACCTTTCCTTCGGGGGAACACTGAAGCTTTCTTT.

The chain has TRBV2 and TRBJ2-3, with D maybe TRBD2 (5 bases). The germline CDR1 and CDR2 sequences are SNHLY and FYNNEI. The CDR3 is 14 residues long. V lost 7 bases and J lost 3, with 14 bases in between. The DNA for the CDR3 is TGTGCCAGCATCCGGGGTCCCGGAACAGATACGCAGTATTTT. It yields the protein CASIRGPGTDTQYF.

The chain joins TRBV7-2 to TRBJ1-1, with D perhaps TRBD1 (6 bases). The V gene lost 5 bases and the J gene lost 4 bases, with 17 bases spanning the gap. Germline loops: CDR1 SGHTA, CDR2 FQGNSA. The CDR3 runs 15 residues. CDR3 sequence: CASSNLQGRSTEAFF. The DNA for the CDR3 is TGTGCCAGCAGCAACCTACAGGGTCGGAGCACTGAAGCTTTCTTT.

V and J are TRBV24-1 and TRBJ2-3, with TRBD2 identical over 11 bases. Germline-derived CDR1 and CDR2 are KGHDR and SFDVKD. The CDR3 sequence is 16 residues long. V lost 4 bases to trimming and J lost 1 base; unmatched junction nucleotides: 3. Here the CDR3 reads CATSEGGLAGTDTQYF. Here the CDR3 DNA reads TGTGCCACCAGTGAGGGGGGACTAGCGGGCACAGATACGCAGTATTTT.

The CDR3 region is CASSKRQGGGQPQHF. CDR3 DNA sequence: TGTGCCAGCTCGAAAAGGCAGGGGGGAGGTCAGCCCCAGCATTTT. This rearrangement joins TRBV28 to TRBJ1-5, with 7 bases that match TRBD1. The V gene's germline CDR1 is MDHEN and CDR2 SYDVKM. The V segment lost 8 bases and the J segment 6 bases; nucleotides outside the gene matches: 13. This CDR3 comprises 15 residues.

The J gene is TRBJ2-3, the V gene TRBV12-5; 7 nucleotides match TRBD2. This CDR3 has 16 amino acids. The V and J ends lost 6 bases and 0 bases, in that order; junction bases with no gene match: 9. Germline CDR1 LGHNT, CDR2 FRNRAP. The CDR3 spells CASGTTIAGSTDTQYF. CDR3 sequence (DNA): TGTGCTAGTGGAACGACGATAGCGGGTAGCACAGATACGCAGTATTTT.

This clone was observed once. The gene calls are TRBV19 and TRBJ2-7, with D possibly matching TRBD2 (7 bases). The germline V gene encodes CDR1 LNHDA and CDR2 SQIVND (reference sequence). The length of the CDR3 is 12 residues. V was trimmed by 7 bases and J by 5 bases, leaving 12 bases between them. CDR3 in amino acids: CASKGGLNEQYF. Here the CDR3 DNA reads TGTGCCAGTAAGGGGGGGCTGAACGAGCAGTACTTC.

The chain combines TRBV6-5 with TRBJ2-5; 10 nucleotides agree with TRBD2. The germline V gene encodes CDR1 MNHEY and CDR2 SVGAGI. The CDR3 runs 14 residues. J lost 4 bases, V lost 10 bases, and 9 bases had no gene match. The CDR3 nucleotides read TGTGCCACCCACCGGACTAGCGGAGGAGAGACCCAGTACTTC. Its protein is CATHRTSGGETQYF.